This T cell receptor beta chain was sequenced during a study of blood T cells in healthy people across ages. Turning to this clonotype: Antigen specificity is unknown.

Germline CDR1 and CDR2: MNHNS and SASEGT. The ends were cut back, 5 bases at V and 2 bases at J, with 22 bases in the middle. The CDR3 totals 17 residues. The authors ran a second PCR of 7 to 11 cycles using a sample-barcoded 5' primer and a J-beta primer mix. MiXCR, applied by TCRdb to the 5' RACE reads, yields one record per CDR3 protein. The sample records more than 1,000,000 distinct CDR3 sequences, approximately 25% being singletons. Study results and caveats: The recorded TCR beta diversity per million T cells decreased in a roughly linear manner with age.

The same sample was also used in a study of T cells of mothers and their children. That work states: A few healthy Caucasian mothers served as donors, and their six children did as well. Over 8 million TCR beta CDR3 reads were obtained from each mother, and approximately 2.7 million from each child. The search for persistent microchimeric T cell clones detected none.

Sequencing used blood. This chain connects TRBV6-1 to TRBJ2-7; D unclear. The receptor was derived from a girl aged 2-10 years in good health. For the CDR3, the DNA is TGTGCCAGCAGTTACGCGCTTAGGGCAACCTCAACCTACGAGCAGTACTTC. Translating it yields CASSYALRATSTYEQYF.